The 29 T cell receptor beta chains presented below share a single source sample, sequenced in a study of cytomegalovirus exposure and HLA in healthy donors. In the PCR, 60 Vbeta and 13 Jbeta primers were used. Using immunoSEQ multiplex PCR, the repertoire was profiled, and TCRdb retains in-frame clones only, with some absent. The sample has more than 40,000 clones; the top ten hold approximately 1%. Sequencing was done on a sample of PBMCs. The receptors stem from a middle-aged woman in good health and CMV-seronegative.

The CDR3 region is CASSFEGGREDEQFF. Here the CDR3 DNA reads TGTGCCAGCAGTTTTGAGGGCGGGAGGGAGGATGAGCAGTTCTTC. This chain joins TRBV28 and TRBJ2-1; 9 bases are shared with TRBD2. The CDR3 is 15 amino acids. Germline V CDR1 and CDR2: MDHEN, SYDVKM. The V segment lost 3 bases and the J segment 8 bases; nucleotides outside the gene matches: 8.

The genes are TRBV2 and TRBJ2-7; no clear D. Trimming removed 6 bases at V and 4 bases at J, with 13 bases between. Germline assignment: CDR1 SNHLY and CDR2 FYNNEI. The CDR3 is made up of 13 amino acids. CDR3: CASSPPFEYEQYF. The CDR3 DNA sequence: TGTGCCAGCAGCCCTCCCTTTGAGTACGAGCAGTACTTC.

The rearrangement links TRBV4-1 to TRBJ2-1; 7 positions match TRBD2. This CDR3 comprises 16 residues. Trimming at V came to 4 bases and at J to 7 bases, leaving 13 bases not matched to a gene. Germline V gene sequence: CDR1 MGHRA, CDR2 YSYEKL. Written as DNA, the CDR3 is TGCGCCAGCAGCCCCGGAACTGGGAGGGCCGGGAATGAGCAGTTCTTC. This encodes CASSPGTGRAGNEQFF.

As to this clone: Other nucleotide sequences from this sample produce the same CDR3. This chain links TRBV19 with TRBJ1-2, with 9 bases matching TRBD1. Losses at the gene ends were 4 bases for V and 6 bases for J; bases not matched to a gene: 3. The CDR3 covers 13 residues. Germline V gene sequence: CDR1 LNHDA, CDR2 SQIVND (reference sequence). CDR3 coding DNA: TGTGCCAGTAGTAGAGGACAGGGGAATGGCTACACCTTC. This sequence encodes CASSRGQGNGYTF.

This rearrangement joins TRBV19 to TRBJ1-5; 7 bases align to TRBD1. V trimming: 6 bases; J trimming: 0 bases; junction bases outside the gene matches: 5. CDR1 is LNHDA, CDR2 SQIVND, per germline (reference sequence). This CDR3 comprises 15 residues. CDR3 in DNA: TGTGCCAGTAGACGTGGGACAGCTAGCAATCAGCCCCAGCATTTT. Its protein is CASRRGTASNQPQHF.

V and J are TRBV4-2 and TRBJ1-1; the match to TRBD1 covers 7 bases. The CDR3 covers 15 residues. CDR1 is LGHNA, CDR2 YNFKEQ, per germline. Trimming cost V 0 bases and J 6 bases; bases outside gene matches: 7. The CDR3 DNA reads as TGTGCCAGCAGCCAAGAGACAGGGCTCTTCTCTGAAGCTTTCTTT. Translation: CASSQETGLFSEAFF.

The V call is TRBV5-1, the J call TRBJ1-5, with D perhaps matching TRBD1 (6 bases). V dropped 2 bases and J dropped 6 bases, with 9 bases sitting between them. CDR1 and CDR2 from the germline V gene are SGHRS and YFSETQ. The CDR3 has 13 residues. CDR3 residues: CASSLEGVQPQHF. The DNA of the CDR3 is TGCGCCAGCAGCTTAGAGGGGGTTCAGCCCCAGCATTTT.

The gene calls are TRBV2 and TRBJ2-1, with 9 bases fitting TRBD2. Germline lookup yields CDR1 SNHLY and CDR2 FYNNEI. The CDR3 runs to 15 residues. Trimming cost V 4 bases and J 2 bases; bases outside gene matches: 3. CDR3 sequence: CASSVAGGPYNEQFF. Here the CDR3 DNA reads TGTGCCAGCAGTGTGGCGGGGGGGCCCTACAATGAGCAGTTCTTC.

J is TRBJ1-1 and V is TRBV7-9; the D is unclear. V shed 5 bases and J shed 7 bases, with 23 bases lying between them. The CDR3 runs to 16 residues. CDR1 is SEHNR and CDR2 is FQNEAQ in the germline V gene (reference sequence). This CDR3 reads CASSTWAGTNYDEAFF. CDR3 coding DNA: TGTGCCAGCAGCACATGGGCGGGCACGAATTATGATGAAGCTTTCTTT.

The chain has TRBV27 and TRBJ1-5; the D gene is possibly TRBD1 (6 bases). This CDR3 is built from 18 residues. With 6 bases removed from V and 4 bases from J, the gap between germline ends came to 25 bases. Germline assignment: CDR1 MNHEY and CDR2 SMNVEV (reference sequence). CDR3 DNA: TGTGCCAGCAGACTTAGGGCGCAACAGGGAAGAGGGAATCAGCCCCAGCATTTT. Protein product: CASRLRAQQGRGNQPQHF.

This chain uses TRBV9 with TRBJ2-3; 7 bases are a match to TRBD2. The junction had 13 bases not matched to a gene; V was cut back by 0 bases and J by 6 bases. Germline CDR1 SGDLS, CDR2 YYNGEE. The CDR3 extends over 17 amino acids. CDR3 nucleotide sequence: TGTGCCAGCAGCGTAGGTGGGAGGGGCCCCACGGTGGATACGCAGTATTTT. The encoded protein is CASSVGGRGPTVDTQYF.

The chain uses TRBV18 and TRBJ1-2, with 12 positions matching TRBD1. The CDR3 length is 17 residues. Germline assignment: CDR1 KGHSH and CDR2 LQKENI. Trimming took 1 base from V and 4 from J; bases not matched to a gene: 7. This CDR3 is CASSPLGTGGLGYGYTF. Written as DNA, the CDR3 is TGTGCCAGCTCACCACTCGGGACAGGGGGCTTGGGCTATGGCTACACCTTC. Full variable domain (remainder filled in from reference TRBV18 and TRBJ1-2): NAGVMQNPRHLVRRRGQEARLRCSPMKGHSHVYWYRQLPEEGLKFMVYLQKENIIDESGMPKERFSAEFPKEGPSILRIQQVVRGDSAAYFCASSPLGTGGLGYGYTFGSGTRLTVV.

The V gene is TRBV11-3, the J gene TRBJ2-5; TRBD2 might be the D (6 bases). The germline V gene encodes CDR1 SGHNT and CDR2 YENEEA. This CDR3 is built from 14 residues. The V and J ends lost 1 base and 4 bases respectively, with 10 bases between them. This CDR3 is CASSLGGALETQYF. CDR3 in DNA: TGTGCCAGCAGCTTAGGCGGGGCCCTAGAGACCCAGTACTTC.

V and J are TRBV11-2 and TRBJ2-7, with TRBD2 matching 10 bases. The trim removed 1 base at V and 3 bases at J, leaving 3 bases unmatched. Germline CDR1 and CDR2: SGHAT and FQNNGV. This CDR3 region has 15 residues. DNA for the CDR3: TGTGCCAGCAGCTTAGTCCGACTAGCGGGCTACGAGCAGTACTTC. Amino acid sequence: CASSLVRLAGYEQYF.

V and J are TRBV6-4 and TRBJ2-1, with a tentative D call TRBD1 (8 bases). The CDR3 runs 17 residues. Germline CDR1 is MRHNA and CDR2 is SNTAGT. V was clipped by 6 bases and J by 7 bases, with 25 bases between them. CDR3 in DNA: TGTGCCAGCAGCCGGACAGGGAGGGGGAGTGATGGGAATGAGCAGTTCTTC. Translation: CASSRTGRGSDGNEQFF.

V is TRBV2 and J is TRBJ2-3, with TRBD1 matching over 9 bases. Germline CDR1 and CDR2: SNHLY and FYNNEI. The CDR3 loop spans 15 amino acids. V shed 5 bases and J 2 bases; nucleotides not matched to a gene: 5. CDR3 sequence (DNA): TGTGCCAGCAGTTCCGGGACAGGGAACACAGATACGCAGTATTTT. Protein: CASSSGTGNTDTQYF.

This rearrangement joins TRBV6-6 to TRBJ2-1; 9 bases fit TRBD2. This CDR3 has 16 amino acids. The germline gives CDR1 MNHNY, CDR2 SVGAGI (reference sequence). The ends lost 7 bases at V and 4 bases at J; junction bases unmatched: 11. The CDR3 loop is CASISIAGEAYNEQFF. The CDR3 coding sequence is TGTGCCAGCATTTCGATAGCGGGAGAGGCGTACAATGAGCAGTTCTTC.

The genes are TRBV6-5 and TRBJ2-2, with TRBD2 matching over 10 bases. Unmatched junction bases numbered 7, after V lost 6 bases and J lost 6 bases. Germline CDR1 MNHEY, CDR2 SVGAGI. The CDR3 has 15 residues. The CDR3 here is CASSSLAGLAGELFF. The CDR3 nucleotides are TGTGCCAGCAGCTCACTAGCGGGACTTGCCGGGGAGCTGTTTTTT.

This CDR3 reads CASSQVWRESSTDTQYF. CDR3 DNA: TGCGCCAGCAGCCAAGTGTGGAGGGAGTCTAGCACAGATACGCAGTATTTT. This chain uses TRBV4-3 with TRBJ2-3, with D possibly TRBD2 on 6 matching bases. The germline V gene has CDR1 LGHNA and CDR2 YSLEER. Trimming left V 1 base short and J 0 bases short, with 14 bases between. The CDR3 covers 17 residues.

The J gene is TRBJ1-4, the V gene TRBV7-9; TRBD1 matches 9 bases. V shed 3 bases, J shed 7 bases, and the junction held 3 bases outside the gene matches. CDR1 SEHNR and CDR2 FQNEAQ come from the germline V gene (reference sequence). The CDR3 runs 14 residues. The CDR3 is CASSLTGGGEKLFF. CDR3 sequence (DNA): TGTGCCAGCAGCTTGACAGGGGGGGGTGAAAAACTGTTTTTT.

The rearrangement joins TRBV23-1 to TRBJ1-1; 9 bases are shared with TRBD1. TRBV23-1 is recorded as an ORF, its role being uncertain. The V and J ends lost 8 bases and 4 bases, in that order; junction bases with no gene match: 11. CDR3 length: 15 amino acids. CDR3 bases: TGCGCCAGCGTAGCATACAGGGGGCAGGGCACTGAAGCTTTCTTT. Its protein is CASVAYRGQGTEAFF.

The V call is TRBV6-6, the J call TRBJ2-7; D is perhaps TRBD1 (6 bases). The CDR3 is 15 amino acids. Trimming pared 6 bases from V and 2 bases from J, leaving 17 bases between. Germline-derived CDR1 and CDR2 are MNHNY and SVGAGI (reference sequence). The DNA of the CDR3 is TGTGCCAGCAGAAGAGCCCGGGACACTGCCTACGAGCAGTACTTC. Protein product: CASRRARDTAYEQYF.

In nucleotides, the CDR3 is TGTGCCAGCAGCTCAGGGACAGGGGCCTACACCTTC. Translation gives CASSSGTGAYTF. This chain uses TRBV7-3 with TRBJ1-2; 10 bases are a match to TRBD1. The CDR3 contains 12 residues. The germline V gene has CDR1 SGHTA and CDR2 FQGTGA. V was pared by 4 bases and J by 10 bases, with 3 bases of the junction left unmatched. The complete variable domain, with remaining parts taken from reference TRBV7-3 and TRBJ1-2, reads GAGVSQTPSNKVTEKGKYVELRCDPISGHTALYWYRQSLGQGPEFLIYFQGTGAADDSGLPNDRFFAVRPEGSVSTLKIQRTERGDSAVYLCASSSGTGAYTFGSGTRLTVV.

CDR3 bases: TGTGCCAGCAGCTTGGTCCACAGGAGTCACACTGAAGCTTTCTTT. It translates to CASSLVHRSHTEAFF. The gene calls are TRBV5-6 and TRBJ1-1; the D gene is possibly TRBD1 (5 bases). The length of the CDR3 is 15 residues. CDR1 is SGHDT, CDR2 YYEEEE, per germline. With 0 bases removed from V and 3 bases from J, the gap between germline ends came to 12 bases. The full variable domain, rest sourced from reference TRBV5-6 and TRBJ1-1, is DAGVTQSPTHLIKTRGQQVTLRCSPKSGHDTVSWYQQALGQGPQFIFQYYEEEERQRGNFPDRFSGHQFPNYSSELNVNALLLGDSALYLCASSLVHRSHTEAFFGQGTRLTVV.

The chain couples TRBV5-1 to TRBJ2-1, with a tentative D call TRBD2 (6 bases). CDR3 length: 16 residues. V was pared by 0 bases and J by 9 bases, with 19 bases between. CDR1 is SGHRS and CDR2 is YFSETQ in the germline V gene. The CDR3 DNA reads TGCGCCAGCAGCTTGGCTTCAGCGGGCACCCATGGTGAGCAGTTCTTC. Translated: CASSLASAGTHGEQFF.

The chain uses TRBV4-3 and TRBJ2-3; 10 bases map to TRBD1. With V trimmed by 0 bases and J by 4 bases, 1 base remained unmatched. Germline loops: CDR1 LGHNA, CDR2 YSLEER. This CDR3 contains 15 residues. CDR3 DNA: TGCGCCAGCAGCCAAGACGGACAGGGGGCAGATACGCAGTATTTT. This gives the protein CASSQDGQGADTQYF.

This chain joins TRBV13 and TRBJ1-6; the D is unclear. Deletions cut 2 bases from V and 0 bases from J, with 11 bases between. The CDR3 spans 17 residues. Per the germline V gene, CDR1 is PRHDT and CDR2 is FYEKMQ (reference sequence). This CDR3 reads CASSLNDGSSYNSPLHF. The CDR3 coding sequence is TGTGCCAGCAGCTTAAATGACGGGAGCTCCTATAATTCACCCCTCCACTTT.

The chain is built from TRBV7-9 and TRBJ2-2; TRBD2 might be the D (6 bases). CDR3 size: 15 residues. V was trimmed by 2 bases and J by 3 bases, leaving 10 bases between them. Germline V lookup: CDR1 SEHNR, CDR2 FQNEAQ (reference sequence). CDR3 loop: CASSLRGVDTGELFF. For the CDR3, the DNA is TGTGCCAGCAGCTTACGCGGGGTAGACACCGGGGAGCTGTTTTTT.

This chain uses TRBV30 with TRBJ1-1; unclear D gene. The V gene's germline CDR1 is GTSNPN and CDR2 SVGIG (reference sequence). The CDR3 has 13 residues. Trimming took 0 bases from V and 4 from J, leaving 9 bases between them. CDR3 loop: CAWSVETGTEAFF. For the CDR3, the DNA is TGTGCCTGGAGTGTAGAAACTGGCACTGAAGCTTTCTTT.